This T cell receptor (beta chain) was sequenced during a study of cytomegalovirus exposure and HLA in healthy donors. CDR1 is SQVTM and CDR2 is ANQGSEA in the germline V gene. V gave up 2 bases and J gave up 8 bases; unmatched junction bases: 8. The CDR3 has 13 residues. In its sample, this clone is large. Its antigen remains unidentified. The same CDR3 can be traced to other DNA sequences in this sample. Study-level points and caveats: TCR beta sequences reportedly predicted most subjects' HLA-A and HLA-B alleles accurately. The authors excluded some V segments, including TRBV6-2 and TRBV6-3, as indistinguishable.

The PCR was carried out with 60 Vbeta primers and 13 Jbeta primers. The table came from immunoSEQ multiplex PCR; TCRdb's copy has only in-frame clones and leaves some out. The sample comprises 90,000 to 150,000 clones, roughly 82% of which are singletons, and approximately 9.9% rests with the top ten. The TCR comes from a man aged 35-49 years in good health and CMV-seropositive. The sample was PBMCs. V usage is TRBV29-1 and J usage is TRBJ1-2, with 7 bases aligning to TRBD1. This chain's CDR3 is CSVEKGAHQGYTF. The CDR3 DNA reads TGCAGCGTTGAAAAGGGGGCGCATCAAGGCTACACCTTC.